Below, one TCR beta chain is given with its context. The entry originates in a study of blood T cell repertoires in COVID-19. Methods used by the authors: Reference gene primer amplification in the assay estimated nucleated cell counts. The table came from immunoSEQ multiplex PCR; TCRdb's copy has only in-frame clones and leaves some out. D and trimming come from the DNA, and the V and J calls and clone size come from that table. The sample has 130,000 to 150,000 clones, roughly 83% seen once; the top ten hold 9.2%. Sequencing input: PBMCs or T cells enriched from blood (not recorded which). The clonotype originates from a man in his fifties or sixties who had recovered from COVID-19.

The CDR3 DNA reads as TGCAGTGCTAGTCCCGTAACTAGCGGGGGCAACATTCAGTACTTC. This sequence encodes CSASPVTSGGNIQYF. V and J are TRBV20-1 and TRBJ2-4; 11 bases are a match to TRBD2. This CDR3 is built from 15 residues. The germline V gene has CDR1 DFQATT and CDR2 SNEGSKA (reference sequence). Unmatched junction bases numbered 8, after V lost 3 bases and J lost 7 bases.